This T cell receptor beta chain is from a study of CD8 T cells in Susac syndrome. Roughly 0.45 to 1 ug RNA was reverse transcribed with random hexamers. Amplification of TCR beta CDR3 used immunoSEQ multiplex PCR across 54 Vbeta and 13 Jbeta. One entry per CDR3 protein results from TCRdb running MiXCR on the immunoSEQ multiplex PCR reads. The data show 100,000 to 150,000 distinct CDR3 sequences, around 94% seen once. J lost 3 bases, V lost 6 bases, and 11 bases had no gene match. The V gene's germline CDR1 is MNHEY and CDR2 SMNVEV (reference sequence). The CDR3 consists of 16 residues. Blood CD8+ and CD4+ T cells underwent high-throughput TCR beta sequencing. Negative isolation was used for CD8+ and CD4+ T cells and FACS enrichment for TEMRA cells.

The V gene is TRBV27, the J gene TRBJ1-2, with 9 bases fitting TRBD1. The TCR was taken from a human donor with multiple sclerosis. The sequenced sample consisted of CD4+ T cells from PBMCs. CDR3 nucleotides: TGTGCCAGCAGATCACTGGTCGGGACAGGGTACTATGGCTACACCTTC. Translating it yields CASRSLVGTGYYGYTF.